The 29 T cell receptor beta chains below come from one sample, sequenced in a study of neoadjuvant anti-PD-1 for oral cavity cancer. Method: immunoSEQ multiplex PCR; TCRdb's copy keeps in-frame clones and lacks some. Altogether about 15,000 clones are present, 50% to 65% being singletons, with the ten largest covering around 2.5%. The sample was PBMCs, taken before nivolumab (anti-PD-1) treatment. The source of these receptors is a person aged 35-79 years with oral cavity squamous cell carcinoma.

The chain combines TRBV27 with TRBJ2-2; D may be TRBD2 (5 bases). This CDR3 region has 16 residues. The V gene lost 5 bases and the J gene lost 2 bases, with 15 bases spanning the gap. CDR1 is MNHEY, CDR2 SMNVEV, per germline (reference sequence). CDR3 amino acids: CASSKERTPNTGELFF. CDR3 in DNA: TGTGCCAGCAGTAAGGAGAGGACTCCTAACACCGGGGAGCTGTTTTTT.

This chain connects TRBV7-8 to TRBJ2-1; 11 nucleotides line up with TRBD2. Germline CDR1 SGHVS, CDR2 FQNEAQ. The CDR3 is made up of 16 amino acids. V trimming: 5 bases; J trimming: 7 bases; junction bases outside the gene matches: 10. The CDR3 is CASSPRTSGPGNEQFF. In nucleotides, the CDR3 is TGTGCCAGCAGCCCCCGGACTAGCGGGCCGGGGAATGAGCAGTTCTTC.

The CDR3 loop is CASSTRLNTEAFF. CDR3 nucleotides: TGCGCCAGCAGCACCCGTTTAAACACTGAAGCTTTCTTT. This chain joins TRBV5-1 and TRBJ1-1; D gene unclear. There are 13 residues in the CDR3. Germline V gene data show CDR1 as SGHRS and CDR2 as YFSETQ. Deletions cut 4 bases from V and 2 bases from J, with 9 bases between.

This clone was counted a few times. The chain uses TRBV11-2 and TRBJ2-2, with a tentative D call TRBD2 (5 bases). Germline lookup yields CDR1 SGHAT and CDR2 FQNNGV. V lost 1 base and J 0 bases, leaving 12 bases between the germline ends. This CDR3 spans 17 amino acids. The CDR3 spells CASSLGPSYANTGELFF. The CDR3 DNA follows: TGTGCCAGCAGCTTAGGGCCTAGCTACGCGAACACCGGGGAGCTGTTTTTT.

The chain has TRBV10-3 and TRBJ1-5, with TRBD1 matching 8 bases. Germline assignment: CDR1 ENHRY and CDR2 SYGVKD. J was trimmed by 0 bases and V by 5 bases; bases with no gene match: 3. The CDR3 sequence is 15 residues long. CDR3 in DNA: TGTGCCATCAGTCCGGACAGGGATAGCAATCAGCCCCAGCATTTT. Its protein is CAISPDRDSNQPQHF.

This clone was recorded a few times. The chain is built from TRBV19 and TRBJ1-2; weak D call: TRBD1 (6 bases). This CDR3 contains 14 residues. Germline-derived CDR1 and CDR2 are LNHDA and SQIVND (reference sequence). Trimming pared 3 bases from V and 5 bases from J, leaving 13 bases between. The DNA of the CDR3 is TGTGCCAGTAGTATGCCGACAGGAAATTATGGCTACACCTTC. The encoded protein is CASSMPTGNYGYTF.

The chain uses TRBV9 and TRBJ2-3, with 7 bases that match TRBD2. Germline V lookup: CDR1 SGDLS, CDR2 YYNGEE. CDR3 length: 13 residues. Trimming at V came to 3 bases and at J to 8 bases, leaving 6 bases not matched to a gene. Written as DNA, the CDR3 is TGTGCCAGCAGCGGGACTAGTGTGGCTACGCAGTATTTT. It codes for CASSGTSVATQYF.

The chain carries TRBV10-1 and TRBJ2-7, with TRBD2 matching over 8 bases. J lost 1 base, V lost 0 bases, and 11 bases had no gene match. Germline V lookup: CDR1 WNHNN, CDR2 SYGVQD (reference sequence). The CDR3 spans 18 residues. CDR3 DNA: TGCGCCAGCAGTGAGTCGAAAGGGCTAGCGGGTAGATCCTACGAGCAGTACTTC. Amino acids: CASSESKGLAGRSYEQYF.

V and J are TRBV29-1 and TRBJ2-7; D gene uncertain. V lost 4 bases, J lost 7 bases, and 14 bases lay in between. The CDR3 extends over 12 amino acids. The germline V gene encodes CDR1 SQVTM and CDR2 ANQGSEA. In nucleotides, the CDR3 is TGCAGCGTTGCTAGGGCGGCTCGGGAGCAGTACTTC. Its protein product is CSVARAAREQYF.

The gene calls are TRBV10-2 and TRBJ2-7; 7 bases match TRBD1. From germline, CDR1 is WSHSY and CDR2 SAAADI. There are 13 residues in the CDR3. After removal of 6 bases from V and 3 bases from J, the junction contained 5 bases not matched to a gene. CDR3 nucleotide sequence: TGCGCCAGCAGGCCGGGACAGAGCTACGAGCAGTACTTC. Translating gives CASRPGQSYEQYF.

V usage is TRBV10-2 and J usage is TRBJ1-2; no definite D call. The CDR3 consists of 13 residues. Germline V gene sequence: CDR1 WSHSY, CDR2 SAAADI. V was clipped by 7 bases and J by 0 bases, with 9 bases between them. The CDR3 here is CASTETTNYGYTF. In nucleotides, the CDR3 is TGCGCCAGCACCGAGACAACTAACTATGGCTACACCTTC.

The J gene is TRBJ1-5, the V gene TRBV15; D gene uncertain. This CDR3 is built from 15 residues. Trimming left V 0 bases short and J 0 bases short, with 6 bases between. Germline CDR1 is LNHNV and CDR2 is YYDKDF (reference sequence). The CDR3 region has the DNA TGTGCCACCAGCAGAGATACCAGTAGCAATCAGCCCCAGCATTTT. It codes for CATSRDTSSNQPQHF.

CDR3 DNA: TGTGCCAGCAGTGACTGGCTTTACACCGGGGAGCTGTTTTTT. It translates to CASSDWLYTGELFF. The V gene is TRBV2, the J gene TRBJ2-2; unclear D gene. V was shortened by 3 bases and J by 3 bases, with 8 bases between the two germline ends. The germline gives CDR1 SNHLY, CDR2 FYNNEI. The CDR3 covers 14 residues.

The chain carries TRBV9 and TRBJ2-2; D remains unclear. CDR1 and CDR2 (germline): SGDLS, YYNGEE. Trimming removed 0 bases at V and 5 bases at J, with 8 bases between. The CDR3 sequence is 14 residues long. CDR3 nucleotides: TGTGCCAGCAGCGTAGACTTGGGGACCGGGGAGCTGTTTTTT. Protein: CASSVDLGTGELFF.

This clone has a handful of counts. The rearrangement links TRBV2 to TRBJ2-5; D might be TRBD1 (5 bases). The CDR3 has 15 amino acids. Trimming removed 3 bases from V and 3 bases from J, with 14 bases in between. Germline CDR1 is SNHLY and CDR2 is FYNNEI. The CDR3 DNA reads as TGTGCCAGCAGTGATCGTTCCAGGGCTGAAGAGACCCAGTACTTC. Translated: CASSDRSRAEETQYF.

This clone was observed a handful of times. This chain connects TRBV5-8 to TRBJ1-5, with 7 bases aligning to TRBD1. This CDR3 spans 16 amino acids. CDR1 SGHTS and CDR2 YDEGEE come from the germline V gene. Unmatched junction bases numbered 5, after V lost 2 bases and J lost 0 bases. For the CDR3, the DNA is TGTGCCAGCAGCTTAACAGGGGCCCATAGCAATCAGCCCCAGCATTTT. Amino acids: CASSLTGAHSNQPQHF. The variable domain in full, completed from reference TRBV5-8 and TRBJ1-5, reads EAGVTQSPTHLIKTRGQQATLRCSPISGHTSVYWYQQALGLGLQFLLWYDEGEERNRGNFPPRFSGRQFPNYSSELNVNALELEDSALYLCASSLTGAHSNQPQHFGDGTRLSIL.

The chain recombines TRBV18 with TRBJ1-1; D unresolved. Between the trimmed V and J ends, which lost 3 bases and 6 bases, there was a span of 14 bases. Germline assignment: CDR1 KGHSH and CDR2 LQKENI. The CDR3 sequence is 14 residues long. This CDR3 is CASSPDEEVAEAFF. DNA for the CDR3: TGTGCCAGCTCACCGGACGAGGAGGTGGCTGAAGCTTTCTTT. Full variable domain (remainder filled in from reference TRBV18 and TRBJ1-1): NAGVMQNPRHLVRRRGQEARLRCSPMKGHSHVYWYRQLPEEGLKFMVYLQKENIIDESGMPKERFSAEFPKEGPSILRIQQVVRGDSAAYFCASSPDEEVAEAFFGQGTRLTVV.

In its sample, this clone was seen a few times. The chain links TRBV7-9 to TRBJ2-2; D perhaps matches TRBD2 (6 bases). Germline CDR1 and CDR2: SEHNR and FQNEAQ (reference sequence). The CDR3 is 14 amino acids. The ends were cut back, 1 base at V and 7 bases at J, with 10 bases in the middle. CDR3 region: CASSLDIGSGELFF. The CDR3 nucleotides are TGTGCCAGCAGCTTAGATATCGGGAGCGGGGAGCTGTTTTTT.

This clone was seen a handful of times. CDR3 sequence: CASTRPRTGATEAFF. CDR3 coding DNA: TGTGCCAGCACCAGACCGAGGACAGGGGCGACTGAAGCTTTCTTT. The chain carries TRBV6-1 and TRBJ1-1; 9 nucleotides line up with TRBD1. This CDR3 is 15 amino acids long. Losses at the gene ends were 7 bases for V and 5 bases for J; bases not matched to a gene: 11. Germline V lookup: CDR1 MNHNS, CDR2 SASEGT.

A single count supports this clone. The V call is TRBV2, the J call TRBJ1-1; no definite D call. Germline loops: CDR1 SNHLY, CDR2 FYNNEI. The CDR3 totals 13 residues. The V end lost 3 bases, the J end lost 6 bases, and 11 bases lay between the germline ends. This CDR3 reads CASSDRGFAEAFF. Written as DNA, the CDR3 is TGTGCCAGCAGTGATCGAGGTTTCGCTGAAGCTTTCTTT.

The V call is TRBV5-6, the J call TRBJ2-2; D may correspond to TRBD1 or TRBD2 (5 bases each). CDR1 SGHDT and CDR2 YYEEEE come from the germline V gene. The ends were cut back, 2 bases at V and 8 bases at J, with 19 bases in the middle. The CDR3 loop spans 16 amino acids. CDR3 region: CASSLEGQRLKGELFF. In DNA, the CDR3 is TGTGCCAGCAGCTTAGAGGGGCAGCGACTTAAGGGGGAGCTGTTTTTT.

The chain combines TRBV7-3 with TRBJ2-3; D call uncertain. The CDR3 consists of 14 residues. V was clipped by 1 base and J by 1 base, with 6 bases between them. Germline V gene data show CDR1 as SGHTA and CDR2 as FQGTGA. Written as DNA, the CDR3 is TGTGCCAGCAGCTTAAGCCACCGCACAGATACGCAGTATTTT. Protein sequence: CASSLSHRTDTQYF.

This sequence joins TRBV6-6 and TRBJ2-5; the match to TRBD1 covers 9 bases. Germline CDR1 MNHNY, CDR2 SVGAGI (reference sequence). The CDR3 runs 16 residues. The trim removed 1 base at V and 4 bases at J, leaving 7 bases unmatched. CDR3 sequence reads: CASSYFLSTGGETQYF. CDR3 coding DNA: TGTGCCAGCAGTTACTTCCTATCGACAGGGGGAGAGACCCAGTACTTC.

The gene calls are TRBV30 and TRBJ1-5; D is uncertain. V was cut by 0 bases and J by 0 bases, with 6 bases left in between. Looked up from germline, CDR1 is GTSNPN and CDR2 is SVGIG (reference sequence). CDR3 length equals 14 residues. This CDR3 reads CAWSVPVSNQPQHF. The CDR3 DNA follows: TGTGCCTGGAGTGTACCGGTTAGCAATCAGCCCCAGCATTTT.

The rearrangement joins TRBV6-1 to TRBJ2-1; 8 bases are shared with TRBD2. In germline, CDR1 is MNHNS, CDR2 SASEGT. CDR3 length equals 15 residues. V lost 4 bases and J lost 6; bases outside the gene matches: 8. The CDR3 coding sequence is TGTGCCAGCAGTGGGACTAGCAGTTCGCCCAATGAGCAGTTCTTC. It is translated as CASSGTSSSPNEQFF.

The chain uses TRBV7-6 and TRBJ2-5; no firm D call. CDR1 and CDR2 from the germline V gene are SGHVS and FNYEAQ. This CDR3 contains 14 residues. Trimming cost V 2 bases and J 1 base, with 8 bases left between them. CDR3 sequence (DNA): TGTGCCAGCAGCTTATTTACATCCCAAGAGACCCAGTACTTC. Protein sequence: CASSLFTSQETQYF.

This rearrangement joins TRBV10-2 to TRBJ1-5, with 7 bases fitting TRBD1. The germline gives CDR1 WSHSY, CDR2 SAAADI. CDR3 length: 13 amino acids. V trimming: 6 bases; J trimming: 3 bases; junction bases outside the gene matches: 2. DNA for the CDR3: TGCGCCAGCAGAGGACAGGCCAATCAGCCCCAGCATTTT. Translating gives CASRGQANQPQHF.

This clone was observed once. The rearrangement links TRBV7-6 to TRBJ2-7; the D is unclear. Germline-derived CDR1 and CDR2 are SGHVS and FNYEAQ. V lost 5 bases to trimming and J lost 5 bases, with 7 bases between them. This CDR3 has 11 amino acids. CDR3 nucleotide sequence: TGTGCCAGCAGCGACCTTAACGAGCAGTACTTC. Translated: CASSDLNEQYF.

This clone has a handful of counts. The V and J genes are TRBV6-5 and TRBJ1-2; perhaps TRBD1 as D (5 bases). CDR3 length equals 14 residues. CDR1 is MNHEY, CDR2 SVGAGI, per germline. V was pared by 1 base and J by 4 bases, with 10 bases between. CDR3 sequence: CASSYFPGGYGYTF. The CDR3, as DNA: TGTGCCAGCAGTTACTTTCCGGGGGGCTATGGCTACACCTTC.